Listed below are T cell receptor beta chains from one sample, sequenced in a study of T cell responses to AZD1222 COVID-19 vaccine. This table comes from immunoSEQ multiplex PCR, and its TCRdb copy is limited to in-frame clones, with some not included. The sample has some 79,000 clones; less than 85% are singletons. The sequenced sample was peripheral blood, obtained 28 days after the second AZD1222 dose. The receptor source for this set is an adult who received the AZD1222 COVID-19 vaccine. CDR3s include the opening cysteine and the closing phenylalanine or tryptophan. A D gene is named only where the DNA matches it firmly. Expanded clones are given a class, and other clones once, few, many or no size at all.

cdr3_length | j_call | clone_size | d_call | v_call | cdr3_aa | cdr3_nt
13 | TRBJ1-1 | - | - | TRBV19 | CASSTVRDTEAFF | TGTGCCAGTAGTACCGTCAGGGACACTGAAGCTTTCTTT
15 | TRBJ2-2 | - | - | TRBV7-2 | CASSLEARPTGELFF | TGTGCCAGCAGCTTAGAGGCGCGGCCGACCGGGGAGCTGTTTTTT
15 | TRBJ2-1 | once | - | TRBV1 | CTSQGGTPVGNEQFF | TGCACCTCCCAGGGTGGGACTCCCGTAGGGAATGAGCAGTTCTTC
15 | TRBJ2-5 | - | TRBD1 | TRBV7-8 | CASWRGQATQETQYF | TGTGCCAGCTGGAGAGGACAGGCTACCCAAGAGACCCAGTACTTC
16 | TRBJ2-5 | few | TRBD2 | TRBV7-2 | CASSLGASGSSETQYF | TGTGCCAGCAGCTTAGGAGCTAGCGGGAGTTCGGAGACCCAGTACTTC
12 | TRBJ2-7 | - | - | TRBV11-1 | CASSPRRIEQYF | TGTGCCAGCAGCCCTAGGAGAATCGAGCAGTACTTC
13 | TRBJ1-5 | - | - | TRBV5-1 | CASSFGRGQPQHF | TGCGCCAGCAGCTTCGGCAGAGGACAGCCCCAGCATTTT
12 | TRBJ2-3 | - | - | TRBV28 | CASNGITDTQYF | TGTGCCAGCAATGGGATCACAGATACGCAGTATTTT
16 | TRBJ2-7 | few | - | TRBV28 | CASSFDSSDSSYEQYF | TGTGCCAGCAGTTTCGATAGTTCAGACAGCAGCTACGAGCAGTACTTC
15 | TRBJ2-5 | once | - | TRBV14 | CASSRGFGTRETQYF | TGTGCCAGCAGCCGGGGGTTTGGGACCCGAGAGACCCAGTACTTC
13 | TRBJ2-1 | once | - | TRBV18 | CASSPGLTREQFF | TGTGCCAGCTCACCCGGACTTACCCGTGAGCAGTTCTTC
16 | TRBJ1-2 | - | - | TRBV5-5 | CASSLAPGTPKDGYTF | TGTGCCAGCAGCTTGGCCCCGGGGACACCAAAGGATGGCTACACCTTC
13 | TRBJ1-6 | - | - | TRBV7-2 | CASSWDVDSPLHF | TGTGCCAGCAGCTGGGATGTGGATTCACCCCTCCACTTT
13 | TRBJ2-7 | - | - | TRBV7-9 | CASSSKSSYEQYF | TGTGCCAGCAGCTCCAAGAGCTCCTACGAGCAGTACTTC
14 | TRBJ1-5 | few | - | TRBV6-2/TRBV6-3 | CASSYASSSGGQHF | TGTGCCAGCAGTTACGCGTCATCGTCGGGGGGGCAGCATTTT
14 | TRBJ2-1 | - | - | TRBV6-2/TRBV6-3 | CASSLAQNYNEQFF | TGTGCCAGCAGTTTGGCCCAAAACTACAATGAGCAGTTCTTC
15 | TRBJ1-4 | - | - | TRBV5-1 | CASSLAAGSNEKLFF | TGCGCCAGCAGCTTGGCCGCGGGGTCTAATGAAAAACTGTTTTTT
13 | TRBJ1-5 | - | - | TRBV2 | CASSEDTAQPQHF | TGTGCCAGCAGTGAAGACACAGCTCAGCCCCAGCATTTT
13 | TRBJ1-1 | - | - | TRBV6-5 | CASSYTGNTEAFF | TGTGCCAGCAGTTACACAGGGAACACTGAAGCTTTCTTT
16 | TRBJ2-7 | - | TRBD2 | TRBV5-1 | CASSISSGWQVREQYF | TGCGCCAGCAGCATATCTAGCGGGTGGCAAGTGAGAGAGCAGTACTTC
13 | TRBJ1-4 | few | - | TRBV19 | CASMGKTNEKLFF | TGTGCCAGTATGGGGAAAACTAATGAAAAACTGTTTTTT
16 | TRBJ2-7 | - | TRBD1 | TRBV6-5 | CASSYSRDRGWYEQYF | TGTGCCAGCAGTTACTCTCGGGACAGGGGGTGGTACGAGCAGTACTTC
16 | TRBJ2-2 | - | TRBD2 | TRBV3-1/TRBV3-2 | CASSRPSGAPTGELFF | TGTGCCAGCAGCCGCCCCAGCGGGGCCCCGACCGGGGAGCTGTTTTTT
15 | TRBJ2-1 | - | - | TRBV19 | CASTEGMGTHHEQFF | TGTGCCAGTACGGAGGGTATGGGAACTCATCATGAGCAGTTCTTC
15 | TRBJ2-2 | - | - | TRBV30 | CAWSEAQGMAGELFF | TGTGCCTGGAGCGAAGCGCAGGGGATGGCCGGGGAGCTGTTTTTT
14 | TRBJ2-7 | - | TRBD1 | TRBV29-1 | CSVEGRTGGDEQYF | TGCAGCGTTGAAGGCCGGACAGGGGGCGACGAGCAGTACTTC
16 | TRBJ1-5 | - | TRBD1 | TRBV6-6 | CASSHGTGDSNQPQHF | TGTGCCAGCAGCCATGGGACAGGCGATAGCAATCAGCCCCAGCATTTT
17 | TRBJ2-4 | few | - | TRBV19 | CASSTNTLGGTKNIQYF | TGTGCCAGTAGTACAAATACCCTAGGGGGTACCAAAAACATTCAGTACTTC
14 | TRBJ1-4 | - | TRBD1 | TRBV5-4 | CASSHRDRNEKLFF | TGTGCCAGCAGCCACCGGGACAGGAACGAAAAACTGTTTTTT
14 | TRBJ1-1 | - | - | TRBV6-5 | CASSYSFRNTEAFF | TGTGCCAGCAGTTACTCGTTTCGGAACACTGAAGCTTTCTTT
15 | TRBJ2-7 | - | TRBD2 | TRBV19 | CASSIEAGGPYEQYF | TGTGCCAGTAGTATAGAAGCGGGAGGGCCATATGAGCAGTACTTC
14 | TRBJ2-3 | - | - | TRBV7-2 | CASSQAQSSDTQYF | TGTGCCAGCAGCCAGGCCCAGAGTTCAGATACGCAGTATTTT
13 | TRBJ1-3 | - | - | TRBV29-1 | CSTTGSSGNTIYF | TGCAGCACCACAGGAAGCTCTGGAAACACCATATATTTT
13 | TRBJ2-1 | few | - | TRBV7-9 | CASMSVDINEQFF | TGTGCCAGCATGTCGGTAGATATTAATGAGCAGTTCTTC